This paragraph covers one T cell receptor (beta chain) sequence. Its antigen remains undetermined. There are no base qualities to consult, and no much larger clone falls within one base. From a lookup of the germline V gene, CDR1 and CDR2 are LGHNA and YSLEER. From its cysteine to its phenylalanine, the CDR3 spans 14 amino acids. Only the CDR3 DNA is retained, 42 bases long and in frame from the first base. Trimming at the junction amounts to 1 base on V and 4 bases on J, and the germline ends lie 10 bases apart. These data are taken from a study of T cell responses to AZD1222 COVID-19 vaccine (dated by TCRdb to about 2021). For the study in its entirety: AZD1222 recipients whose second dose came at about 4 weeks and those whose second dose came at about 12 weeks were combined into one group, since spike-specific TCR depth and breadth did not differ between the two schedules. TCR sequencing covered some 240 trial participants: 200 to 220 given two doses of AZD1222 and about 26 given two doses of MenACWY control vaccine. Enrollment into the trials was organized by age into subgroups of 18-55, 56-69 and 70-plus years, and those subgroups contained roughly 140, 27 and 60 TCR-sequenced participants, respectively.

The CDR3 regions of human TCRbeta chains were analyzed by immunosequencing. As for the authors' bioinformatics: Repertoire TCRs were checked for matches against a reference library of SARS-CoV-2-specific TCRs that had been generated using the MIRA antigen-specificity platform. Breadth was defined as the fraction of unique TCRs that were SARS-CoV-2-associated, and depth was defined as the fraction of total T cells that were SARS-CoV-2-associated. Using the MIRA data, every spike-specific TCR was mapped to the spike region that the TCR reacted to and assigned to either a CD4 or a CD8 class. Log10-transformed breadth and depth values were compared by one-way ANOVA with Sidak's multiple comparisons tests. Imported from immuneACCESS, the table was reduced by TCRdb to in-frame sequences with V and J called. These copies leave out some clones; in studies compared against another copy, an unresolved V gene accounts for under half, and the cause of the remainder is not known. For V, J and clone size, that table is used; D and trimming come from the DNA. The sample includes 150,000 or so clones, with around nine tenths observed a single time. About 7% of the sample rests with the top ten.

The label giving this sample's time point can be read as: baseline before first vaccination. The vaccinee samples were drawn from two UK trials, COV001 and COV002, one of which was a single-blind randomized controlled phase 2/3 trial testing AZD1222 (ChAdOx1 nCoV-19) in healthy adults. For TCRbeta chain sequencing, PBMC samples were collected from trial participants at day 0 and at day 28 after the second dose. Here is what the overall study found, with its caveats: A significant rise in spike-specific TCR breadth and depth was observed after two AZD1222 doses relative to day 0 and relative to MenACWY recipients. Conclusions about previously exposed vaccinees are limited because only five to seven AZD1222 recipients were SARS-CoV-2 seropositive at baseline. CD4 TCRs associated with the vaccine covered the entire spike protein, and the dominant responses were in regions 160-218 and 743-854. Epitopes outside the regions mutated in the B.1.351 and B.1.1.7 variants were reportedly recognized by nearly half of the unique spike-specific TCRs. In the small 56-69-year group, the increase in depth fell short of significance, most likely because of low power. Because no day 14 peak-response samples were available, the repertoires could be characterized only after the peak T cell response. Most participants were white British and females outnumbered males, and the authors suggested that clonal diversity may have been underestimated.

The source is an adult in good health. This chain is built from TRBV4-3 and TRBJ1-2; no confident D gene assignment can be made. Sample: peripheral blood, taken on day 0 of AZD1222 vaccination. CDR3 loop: CASSQAGLRYGYTF. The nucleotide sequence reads TGCGCCAGCAGCCAAGCAGGCCTTCGCTATGGCTACACCTTC.